One and the same sample provided the 19 T cell receptor beta chains below, sequenced in a study of cytomegalovirus exposure and HLA in healthy donors. Vbeta (60) and Jbeta (13) primers were used in the PCR. Method: immunoSEQ multiplex PCR; TCRdb's copy keeps in-frame clones and lacks some. This table holds over 150,000 clones, 73% found once. Material: PBMCs. The receptors come from a young woman in good health and CMV-seropositive.

On this clone: Additional DNA sequences in this sample encode the identical CDR3. The chain joins TRBV18 to TRBJ2-3; the D is unclear. This CDR3 spans 13 amino acids. V was shortened by 3 bases and J by 1 base, with 5 bases between the two germline ends. Germline-derived CDR1 and CDR2 are KGHSH and LQKENI. CDR3 in DNA: TGTGCCAGCTCACCGAGCGGCACAGATACGCAGTATTTT. Protein: CASSPSGTDTQYF.

The chain links TRBV9 to TRBJ1-6; D call uncertain. The ends were cut back, 3 bases at V and 8 bases at J, with 21 bases in the middle. The germline V gene encodes CDR1 SGDLS and CDR2 YYNGEE. The CDR3 has 17 amino acids. This chain's CDR3 is CASSAISGWSSDSPLHF. The CDR3 DNA reads as TGTGCCAGCAGCGCCATAAGCGGGTGGTCTTCTGATTCACCCCTCCACTTT.

The CDR3 DNA follows: TGCAGCGTTGAAGATCAGCAGGGGCCCGTCTATGGCTACACCTTC. It codes for CSVEDQQGPVYGYTF. The J gene is TRBJ1-2, the V gene TRBV29-1; TRBD1 might be the D (6 bases). Germline loops: CDR1 SQVTM, CDR2 ANQGSEA. V shed 0 bases and J shed 4 bases, with 15 bases lying between them. The CDR3 extends over 15 amino acids. Looking up the rest from reference TRBV29-1 and TRBJ1-2 gives the full variable domain: SAVISQKPSRDICQRGTSLTIQCQVDSQVTMMFWYRQQPGQSLTLIATANQGSEATYESGFVIDKFPISRPNLTFSTLTVSNMSPEDSSIYLCSVEDQQGPVYGYTFGSGTRLTVV.

This clone came up once. This chain connects TRBV5-6 to TRBJ2-7; TRBD1 agrees at 9 bases. V was pared by 0 bases and J by 3 bases, with 4 bases of the junction left unmatched. The CDR3 contains 15 residues. The germline V gene has CDR1 SGHDT and CDR2 YYEEEE. CDR3 DNA: TGTGCCAGCAGCTTGGCGGGACAGGGATTCTACGAGCAGTACTTC. Translating it yields CASSLAGQGFYEQYF.

This clone was seen a few times. The CDR3 DNA is TGCAGCGTGGCACAGGGGAACACTGAAGCTTTCTTT. As protein: CSVAQGNTEAFF. The genes are TRBV29-1 and TRBJ1-1; maybe TRBD1 (6 bases). Germline CDR1 SQVTM, CDR2 ANQGSEA. This CDR3 is built from 12 residues. V was trimmed by 6 bases and J by 1 base, leaving 9 bases between them.

The chain joins TRBV7-2 to TRBJ1-5; maybe TRBD1 (6 bases). V lost 1 base to trimming and J lost 9 bases, with 19 bases between them. The CDR3 runs 16 residues. Germline assignment: CDR1 SGHTA and CDR2 FQGNSA. CDR3 sequence reads: CASSLGRGQKLPPQHF. The CDR3 coding sequence is TGTGCCAGCAGCTTAGGCCGGGGACAAAAGTTACCGCCCCAGCATTTT.

This chain joins TRBV7-8 and TRBJ2-5; D may be TRBD2 (7 bases). Germline lookup yields CDR1 SGHVS and CDR2 FQNEAQ. The ends were cut back, 0 bases at V and 4 bases at J, with 12 bases in the middle. This CDR3 contains 15 residues. This CDR3 is CASSLAGGLGETQYF. CDR3 nucleotide sequence: TGTGCCAGCAGCTTAGCGGGGGGGCTCGGAGAGACCCAGTACTTC.

The gene calls are TRBV6-6 and TRBJ1-2, with a tentative D call TRBD1 (6 bases). This CDR3 has 13 amino acids. Germline V gene data show CDR1 as MNHNY and CDR2 as SVGAGI (reference sequence). V was cut by 0 bases and J by 7 bases, with 9 bases left in between. The CDR3 DNA sequence: TGTGCCAGCAGTTACTCTTCAGGGGCTGGCTACACCTTC. Translated: CASSYSSGAGYTF.

This chain connects TRBV28 to TRBJ2-7; 10 bases match TRBD1. The germline CDR1 and CDR2 sequences are MDHEN and SYDVKM. V lost 5 bases to trimming and J lost 0 bases; unmatched junction nucleotides: 10. The CDR3 is 17 residues long. DNA for the CDR3: TGTGCCAGCAGTCTCCCGACAGGGGGCATAATCTCCTACGAGCAGTACTTC. Protein product: CASSLPTGGIISYEQYF.

The V call is TRBV12-5, the J call TRBJ2-2; 7 bases match TRBD2. This CDR3 contains 17 residues. The trim removed 0 bases at V and 3 bases at J, leaving 7 bases unmatched. Per the germline V gene, CDR1 is LGHNT and CDR2 is FRNRAP. As DNA, the CDR3 is TGTGCTAGTGGTTTGGTACTCGGGGGGATTGACACCGGGGAGCTGTTTTTT. It yields the protein CASGLVLGGIDTGELFF.

The rearrangement joins TRBV21-1 to TRBJ1-2. TRBV21-1 is a pseudogene segment. The CDR3 totals 19 residues. The CDR3 coding sequence is TGTGCCAGCAGCAAAAGGGTAGGAGGGCATGGGGCTGCTTACTATGGCTACACCTTC. Its translation is CASSKRVGGHGAAYYGYTF.

V usage is TRBV6-5 and J usage is TRBJ2-5; 7 bases fit TRBD1. The length of the CDR3 is 13 residues. Germline values: CDR1 MNHEY, CDR2 SVGAGI. The trim removed 6 bases at V and 3 bases at J, leaving 4 bases unmatched. CDR3 amino acids: CASRRGTEETQYF. CDR3 sequence (DNA): TGTGCCAGCAGACGTGGGACAGAAGAGACCCAGTACTTC.

V and J are TRBV9 and TRBJ1-2; 9 nucleotides match TRBD1. Germline trimming cut 3 bases from V and 6 bases from J; bases unmatched to any gene: 12. Germline CDR1 is SGDLS and CDR2 is YYNGEE. The CDR3 runs to 16 residues. CDR3 amino acids: CASSARSGTGSHGYTF. The DNA for the CDR3 is TGTGCCAGCAGCGCCCGTTCCGGGACAGGGTCTCATGGCTACACCTTC.

The chain carries TRBV7-2 and TRBJ1-2, with TRBD1 identical over 9 bases. From germline, CDR1 is SGHTA and CDR2 FQGNSA. The CDR3 is 15 residues long. V lost 5 bases to trimming and J lost 5 bases; unmatched junction nucleotides: 9. The CDR3 DNA reads as TGTGCCAGCAGCCCCTCGCGACAGGGGGTATATGGCTACACCTTC. It yields the protein CASSPSRQGVYGYTF.

The gene calls are TRBV9 and TRBJ1-4, with 11 positions matching TRBD1. Germline V gene sequence: CDR1 SGDLS, CDR2 YYNGEE. With V trimmed by 0 bases and J by 8 bases, 3 bases remained unmatched. This CDR3 comprises 15 residues. The CDR3 DNA reads TGTGCCAGCAGCGTAGGTAGGACAGGGGGCGAAAAACTGTTTTTT. Translating it yields CASSVGRTGGEKLFF.

V gene TRBV18 combines with J gene TRBJ1-5; TRBD1 matches 7 bases. Germline assignment: CDR1 KGHSH and CDR2 LQKENI. CDR3 length: 14 amino acids. The J segment lost 6 bases and the V segment lost 4 bases, leaving 6 bases of the junction unmatched. The CDR3 nucleotides are TGTGCCAGCTCACGGGGACAGACTTCTCAGCCCCAGCATTTT. Residues: CASSRGQTSQPQHF.

This chain links TRBV6-1 with TRBJ1-4; possibly TRBD1 for D (6 bases). The CDR3 length is 15 residues. Trimming shortened V by 2 bases and J by 8 bases, and 15 bases separated the two germline ends. CDR1 and CDR2 from the germline V gene are MNHNS and SASEGT. The CDR3 spells CASSEFRGRGEKLFF. In nucleotides, the CDR3 is TGTGCCAGCAGTGAATTTCGGGGCAGGGGAGAAAAACTGTTTTTT.

The chain employs TRBV4-3 and TRBJ2-3, with 10 bases fitting TRBD1. J lost 5 bases, V lost 4 bases, and 6 bases had no gene match. The CDR3 is 15 residues long. Germline V CDR1 and CDR2: LGHNA, YSLEER. CDR3 in amino acids: CASSPSGQGRDTQYF. CDR3 nucleotides: TGCGCCAGCAGCCCCTCGGGACAGGGGAGAGATACGCAGTATTTT.

The chain uses TRBV6-1 and TRBJ1-6; D is uncertain. Trimming stripped 0 bases from V and 9 bases from J, with 12 bases between. Germline CDR1 MNHNS, CDR2 SASEGT. CDR3 length equals 15 residues. The CDR3 is CASSEASGGSSPLHF. CDR3 nucleotides: TGTGCCAGCAGTGAAGCGTCAGGCGGGAGTTCACCCCTCCACTTT.